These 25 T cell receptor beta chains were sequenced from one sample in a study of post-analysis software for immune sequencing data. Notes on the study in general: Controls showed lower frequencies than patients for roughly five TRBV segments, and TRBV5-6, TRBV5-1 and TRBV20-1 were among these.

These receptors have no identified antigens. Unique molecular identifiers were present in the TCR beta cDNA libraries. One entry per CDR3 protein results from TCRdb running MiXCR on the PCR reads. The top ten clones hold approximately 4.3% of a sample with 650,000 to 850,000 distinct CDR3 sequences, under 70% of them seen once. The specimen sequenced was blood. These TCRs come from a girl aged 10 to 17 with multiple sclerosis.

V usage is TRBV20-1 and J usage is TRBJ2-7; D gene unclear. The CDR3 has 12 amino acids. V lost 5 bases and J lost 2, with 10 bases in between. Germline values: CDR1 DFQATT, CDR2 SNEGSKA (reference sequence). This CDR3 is CSADRVTYEQYF. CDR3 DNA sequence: TGCAGTGCTGATAGGGTCACCTACGAGCAGTACTTC.

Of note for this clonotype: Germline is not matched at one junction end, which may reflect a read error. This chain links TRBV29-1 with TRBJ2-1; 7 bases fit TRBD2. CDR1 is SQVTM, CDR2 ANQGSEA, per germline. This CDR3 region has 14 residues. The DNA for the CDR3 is TGCAGCGTAGACGGCGGGAGTTACGACAATAAGCAGTTCTTC. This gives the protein CSVDGGSYDNKQFF.

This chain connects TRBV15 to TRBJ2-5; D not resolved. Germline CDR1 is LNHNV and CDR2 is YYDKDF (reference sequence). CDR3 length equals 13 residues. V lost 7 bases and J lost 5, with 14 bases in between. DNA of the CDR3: TGTGCCACCAAAAGTCGGGTAGGGGAGACCCAGTACTTC. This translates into CATKSRVGETQYF.

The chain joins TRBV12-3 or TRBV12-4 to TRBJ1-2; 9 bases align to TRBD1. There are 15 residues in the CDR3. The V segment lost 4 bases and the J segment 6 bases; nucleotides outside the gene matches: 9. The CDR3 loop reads CASSSLPGQGNGYTF. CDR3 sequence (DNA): TGTGCCAGCAGTTCACTGCCGGGACAGGGTAATGGCTACACCTTC.

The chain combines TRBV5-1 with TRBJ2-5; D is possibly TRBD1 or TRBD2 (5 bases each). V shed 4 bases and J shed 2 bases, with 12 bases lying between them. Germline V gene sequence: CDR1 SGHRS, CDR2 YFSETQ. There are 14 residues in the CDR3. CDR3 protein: CASSITGPQETQYF. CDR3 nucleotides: TGCGCCAGCAGCATAACGGGACCTCAAGAGACCCAGTACTTC.

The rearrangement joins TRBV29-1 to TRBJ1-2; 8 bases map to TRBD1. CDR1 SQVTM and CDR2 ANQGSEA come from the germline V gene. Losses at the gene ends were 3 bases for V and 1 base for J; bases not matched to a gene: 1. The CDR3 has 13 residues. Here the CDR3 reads CSVEDRDNYGYTF. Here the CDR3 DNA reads TGCAGCGTTGAGGACAGGGATAACTATGGCTACACCTTC.

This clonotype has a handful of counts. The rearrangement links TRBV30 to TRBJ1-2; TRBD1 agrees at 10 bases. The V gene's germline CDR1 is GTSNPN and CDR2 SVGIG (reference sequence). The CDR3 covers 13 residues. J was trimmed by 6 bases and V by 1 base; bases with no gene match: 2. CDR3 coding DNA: TGTGCCTGGAGTGCCGGGACAGGGGATGGCTACACCTTC. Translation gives CAWSAGTGDGYTF.

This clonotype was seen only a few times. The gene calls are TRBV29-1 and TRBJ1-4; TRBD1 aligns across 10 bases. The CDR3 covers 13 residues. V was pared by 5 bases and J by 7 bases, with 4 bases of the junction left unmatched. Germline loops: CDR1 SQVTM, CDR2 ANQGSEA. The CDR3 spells CSVWDRGGEKLFF. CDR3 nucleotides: TGCAGCGTTTGGGACAGGGGAGGTGAAAAACTGTTTTTT.

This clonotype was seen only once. The CDR3, as DNA: TGTGCCAGCAGCAGCTCGGGGCTGGCATCCTACACCTTC. Its protein is CASSSSGLASYTF. This chain uses TRBV6-6 with TRBJ1-2; D is perhaps TRBD1 (5 bases). This CDR3 region has 13 residues. Looked up from germline, CDR1 is MNHNY and CDR2 is SVGAGI (reference sequence). V shed 6 bases and J shed 10 bases, with 18 bases lying between them.

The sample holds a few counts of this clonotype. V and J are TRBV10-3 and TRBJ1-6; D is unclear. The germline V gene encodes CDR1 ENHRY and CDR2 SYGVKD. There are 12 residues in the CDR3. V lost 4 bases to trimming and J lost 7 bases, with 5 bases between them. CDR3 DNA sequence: TGTGCCATCAGTGGGGGAAATTCACCCCTCCACTTT. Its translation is CAISGGNSPLHF.

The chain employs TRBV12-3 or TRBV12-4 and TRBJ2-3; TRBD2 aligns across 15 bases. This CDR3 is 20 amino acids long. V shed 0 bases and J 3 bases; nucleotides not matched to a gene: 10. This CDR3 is CASSLAGTGLAGGSTDTQYF. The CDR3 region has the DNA TGTGCCAGCAGTTTAGCCGGGACAGGACTAGCGGGAGGGAGTACAGATACGCAGTATTTT.

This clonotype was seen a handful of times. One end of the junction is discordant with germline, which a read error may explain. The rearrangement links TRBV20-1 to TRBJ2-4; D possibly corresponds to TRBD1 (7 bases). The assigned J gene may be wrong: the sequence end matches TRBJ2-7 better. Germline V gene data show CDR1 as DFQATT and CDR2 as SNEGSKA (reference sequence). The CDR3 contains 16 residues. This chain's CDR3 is CGSLGNVQGGPYEQYF. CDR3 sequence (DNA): TGTGGTTCCCTGGGTAACGTCCAGGGGGGCCCCTACGAGCAGTACTTC.

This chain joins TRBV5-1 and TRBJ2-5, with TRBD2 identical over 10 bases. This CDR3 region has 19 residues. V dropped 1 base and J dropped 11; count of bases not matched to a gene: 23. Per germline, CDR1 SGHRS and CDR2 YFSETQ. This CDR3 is CASSLWWRMTGLAPVKQYF. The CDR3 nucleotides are TGCGCCAGCAGCTTGTGGTGGCGTATGACGGGACTAGCGCCAGTCAAGCAGTACTTC.

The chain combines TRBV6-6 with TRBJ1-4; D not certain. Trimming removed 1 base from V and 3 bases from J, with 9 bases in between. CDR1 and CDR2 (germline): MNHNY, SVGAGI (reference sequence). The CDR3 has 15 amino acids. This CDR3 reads CASSYYGGSNEKLFF. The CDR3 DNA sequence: TGTGCCAGCAGTTACTACGGAGGGTCTAATGAAAAACTGTTTTTT.

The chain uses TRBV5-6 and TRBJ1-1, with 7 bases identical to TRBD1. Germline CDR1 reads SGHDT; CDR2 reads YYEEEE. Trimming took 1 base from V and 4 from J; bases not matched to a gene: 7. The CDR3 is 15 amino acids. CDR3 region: CASSLPGGLGTEAFF. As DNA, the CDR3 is TGTGCCAGCAGCTTGCCAGGGGGTTTAGGCACTGAAGCTTTCTTT.

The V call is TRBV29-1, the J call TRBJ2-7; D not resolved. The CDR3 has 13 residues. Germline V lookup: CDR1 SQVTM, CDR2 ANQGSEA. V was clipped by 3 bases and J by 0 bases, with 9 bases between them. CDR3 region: CSVEAASSYEQYF. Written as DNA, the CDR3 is TGCAGCGTTGAGGCAGCGAGCTCCTACGAGCAGTACTTC.

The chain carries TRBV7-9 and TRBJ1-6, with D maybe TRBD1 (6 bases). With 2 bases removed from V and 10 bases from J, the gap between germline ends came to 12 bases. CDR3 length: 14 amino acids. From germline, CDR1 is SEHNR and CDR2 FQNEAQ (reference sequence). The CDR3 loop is CASSLTGSESPLHF. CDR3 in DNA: TGTGCCAGCAGCTTAACAGGGTCGGAGTCACCCCTCCACTTT.

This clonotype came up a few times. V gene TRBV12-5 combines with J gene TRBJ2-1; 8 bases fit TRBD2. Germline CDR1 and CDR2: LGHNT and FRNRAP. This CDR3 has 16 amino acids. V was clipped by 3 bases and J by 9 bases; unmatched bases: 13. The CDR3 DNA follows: TGTGCTAGTGGTTTCGGTGTTAGCGGGGTATCAAGTGAGCAGTTCTTC. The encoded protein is CASGFGVSGVSSEQFF.

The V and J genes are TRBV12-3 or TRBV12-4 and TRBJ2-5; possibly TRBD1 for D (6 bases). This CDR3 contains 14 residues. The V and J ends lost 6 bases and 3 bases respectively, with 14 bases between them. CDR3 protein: CASRRNTGKETQYF. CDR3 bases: TGTGCCAGCAGACGTAACACAGGGAAAGAGACCCAGTACTTC.

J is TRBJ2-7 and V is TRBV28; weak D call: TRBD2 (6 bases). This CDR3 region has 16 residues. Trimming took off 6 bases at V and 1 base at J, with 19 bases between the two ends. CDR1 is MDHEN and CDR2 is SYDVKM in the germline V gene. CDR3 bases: TGTGCCAGCAGACGACCCGAGACTAGTTATTCCTACGAGCAGTACTTC. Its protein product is CASRRPETSYSYEQYF.

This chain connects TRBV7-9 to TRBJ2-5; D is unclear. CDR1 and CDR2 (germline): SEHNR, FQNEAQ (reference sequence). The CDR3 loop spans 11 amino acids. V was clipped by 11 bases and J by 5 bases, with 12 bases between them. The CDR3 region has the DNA TGTGCCCTTGGCGGCCCGGAGACCCAGTACTTC. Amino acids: CALGGPETQYF.

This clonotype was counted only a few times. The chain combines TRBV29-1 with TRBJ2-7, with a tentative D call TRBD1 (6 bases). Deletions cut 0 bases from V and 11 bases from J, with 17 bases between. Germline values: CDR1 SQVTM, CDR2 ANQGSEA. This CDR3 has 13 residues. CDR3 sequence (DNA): TGCAGCGTTGAAGATCATTTGGACAGCCGGGAGTACTTC. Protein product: CSVEDHLDSREYF.

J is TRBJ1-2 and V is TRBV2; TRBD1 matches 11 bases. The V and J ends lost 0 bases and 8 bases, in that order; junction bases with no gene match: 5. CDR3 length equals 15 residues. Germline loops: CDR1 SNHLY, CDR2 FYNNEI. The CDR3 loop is CASSEAHGTGGGYTF. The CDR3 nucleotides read TGTGCCAGCAGTGAAGCGCATGGGACAGGGGGAGGCTACACCTTC. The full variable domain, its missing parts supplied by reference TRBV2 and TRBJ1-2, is EPEVTQTPSHQVTQMGQEVILRCVPISNHLYFYWYRQILGQKVEFLVSFYNNEISEKSEIFDDQFSVERPDGSNFTLKIRSTKLEDSAMYFCASSEAHGTGGGYTFGSGTRLTVV.

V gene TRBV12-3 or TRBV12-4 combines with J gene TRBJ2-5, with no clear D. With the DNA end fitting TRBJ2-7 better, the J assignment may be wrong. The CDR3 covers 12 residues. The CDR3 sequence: CASSHRTYEQYF. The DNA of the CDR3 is TGTGCCAGCAGTCACAGAACCTACGAGCAGTACTTC.

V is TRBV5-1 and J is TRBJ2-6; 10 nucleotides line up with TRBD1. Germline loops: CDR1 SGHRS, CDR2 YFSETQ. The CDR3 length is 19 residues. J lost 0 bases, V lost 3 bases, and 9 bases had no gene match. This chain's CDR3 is CASSSNGQGGLSGANVLTF. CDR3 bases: TGCGCCAGCAGCTCCAATGGACAGGGGGGGCTCTCTGGGGCCAACGTCCTGACTTTC.